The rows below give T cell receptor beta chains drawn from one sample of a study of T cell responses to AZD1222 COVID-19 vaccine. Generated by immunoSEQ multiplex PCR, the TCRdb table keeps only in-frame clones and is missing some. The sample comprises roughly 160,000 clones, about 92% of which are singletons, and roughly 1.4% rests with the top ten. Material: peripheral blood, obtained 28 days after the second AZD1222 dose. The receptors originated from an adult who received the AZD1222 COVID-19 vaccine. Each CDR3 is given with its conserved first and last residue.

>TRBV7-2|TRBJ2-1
CASSFLAGGTYNEQFF
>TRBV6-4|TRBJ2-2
CASSEGSTGELFF
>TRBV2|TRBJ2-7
CANGDRQDYEQYF
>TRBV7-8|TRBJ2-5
CASSSTGTSGETQYF
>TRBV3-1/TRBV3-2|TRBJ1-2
CASSQATGWNYGYTF
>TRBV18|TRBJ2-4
CASSRASSIQYF
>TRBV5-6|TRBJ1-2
CASSQRGLHGGYTF
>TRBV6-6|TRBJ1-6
CASMGRDNSPLHF
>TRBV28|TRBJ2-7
CASSADSYEQYF
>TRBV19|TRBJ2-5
CASSISSGGGETQYF
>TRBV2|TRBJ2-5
CASSEGHGTPVLQETQYF
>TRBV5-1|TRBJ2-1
CASSLVPGDNEQFF
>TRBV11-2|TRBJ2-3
CASSLVAGVSTDTQYF
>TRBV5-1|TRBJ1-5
CASSLGDYNQPQHF
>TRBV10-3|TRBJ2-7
CAIKLAGGHEQYF
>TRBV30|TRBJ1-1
CAWRYAGRVTEAFF
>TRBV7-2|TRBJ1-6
CASSFGTGSSPLHF
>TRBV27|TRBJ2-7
CASRGTRSEQYF
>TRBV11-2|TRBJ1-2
CASSLGATALYGYTF
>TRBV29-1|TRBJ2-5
CSVLRPGQRETQYF
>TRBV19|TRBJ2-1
CASSIDLVVVSTTGEQFF
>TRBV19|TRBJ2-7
CASSIATGGRVEQYF
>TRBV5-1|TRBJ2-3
CASSPNRASTDTQYF
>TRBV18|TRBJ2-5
CASSPMAVQETQYF
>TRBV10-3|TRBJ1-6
CAISDSSGTGNSPLHF
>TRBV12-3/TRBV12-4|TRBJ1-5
CASSYSGPPQHF
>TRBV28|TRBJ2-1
CASSPSVYNEQFF
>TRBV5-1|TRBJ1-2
CASSLTGNGYTF
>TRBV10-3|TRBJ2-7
CAISEDRGPYEQYF
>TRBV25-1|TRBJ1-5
CATGDISSNQPQHF
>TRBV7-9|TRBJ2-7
CASSLGSWDTFSYEQYF
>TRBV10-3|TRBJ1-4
CAISEDEKLFF
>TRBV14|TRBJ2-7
CASSSGNFGEQYF
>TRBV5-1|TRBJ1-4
CASSHNRDVGKLFF
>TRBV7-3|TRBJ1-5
CASSPTAYSNQPQHF
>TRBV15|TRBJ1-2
CATSRDRGRGIGGGYTF
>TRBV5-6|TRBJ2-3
CASSLALAGGSPTDTQYF
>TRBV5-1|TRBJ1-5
CASSLDGDRLNQPQHF
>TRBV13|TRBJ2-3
CASSLGRTGSTDTQYF
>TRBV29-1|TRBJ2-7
CSVEQRDRGNEQYF
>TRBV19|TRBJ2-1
CASSIRQYNEQFF
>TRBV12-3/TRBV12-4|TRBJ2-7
CASTLQGYEQYF
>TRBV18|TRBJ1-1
CASSRGRALNTEAFF
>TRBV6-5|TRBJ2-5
CASSSPSGIWETQYF
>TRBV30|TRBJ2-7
CAWSVGRGEQYF
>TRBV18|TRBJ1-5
CASSPRDSSNQPQHF
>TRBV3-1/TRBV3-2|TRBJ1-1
CASSQVPWNTEAFF
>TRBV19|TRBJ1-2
CASSKVPGRGLYGYTF
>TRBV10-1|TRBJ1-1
CASSKAPWGTEAFF
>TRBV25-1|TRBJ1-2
CASSEWGGQGYGYTF